The present entry profiles one TCR beta chain with its context. Trimming removed 4 bases from V and 4 bases from J, with 11 bases in between. This CDR3 spans 13 amino acids. Germline V CDR1 and CDR2: SGHAT, FQNNGV. The data belong to a study of T cell responses to AZD1222 COVID-19 vaccine. As for the study in general: Researchers grouped second doses given at about 4 or about 12 weeks into one pool.

The assay was immunoSEQ multiplex PCR, and TCRdb's table has in-frame clones only and misses some. The sample consists of under 200,000 clones, approximately 91% of them appearing once. This TCR came from an adult in good health. The source material was peripheral blood, sampled on day 0 of AZD1222 vaccination. The rearrangement uses TRBV11-2 and TRBJ2-7; tentatively, D is TRBD1 (6 bases). The CDR3 bases are TGTGCCAGCAGCTCTTCACAGGGATACGAGCAGTACTTC. This translates into CASSSSQGYEQYF.